The rows below give T cell receptor beta chains drawn from one sample of a study of blood T cell repertoires in COVID-19. Repertoires were generated with immunoSEQ multiplex PCR, while TCRdb's copy carries only in-frame clones and drops some. The table has approximately 150,000 clones, 70% to 90% seen once. The sequenced sample was peripheral blood. Receptor source: a man aged 40-49 years with acute or convalescent COVID-19. Each CDR3 is given with its conserved first and last residue. A D gene is named only where the DNA matches it firmly. Part of the rows lack a size; the others show once, few, many or a class for expanded clones.

abundance: -
v_gene: TRBV4-1
j_gene: TRBJ1-5
d_gene: -
CDR3nt: TGCGCCAGCAGCCGGACAGAAGGGGAACAGCCCCAGCATTTT
CDR3aa: CASSRTEGEQPQHF

abundance: few
v_gene: TRBV5-1
j_gene: TRBJ1-6
d_gene: -
CDR3nt: TGCGCCACCCCACCCGGGAGTAGGTACAACAATAATTCACCCCTCCACTTT
CDR3aa: CATPPGSRYNNNSPLHF

abundance: -
v_gene: TRBV7-2
j_gene: TRBJ2-2
d_gene: -
CDR3nt: TGTGCCAGCAGCTTCCCGGGTGGGTTAGGGGCCGGGGAGCTGTTTTTT
CDR3aa: CASSFPGGLGAGELFF

abundance: -
v_gene: TRBV2
j_gene: TRBJ2-3
d_gene: -
CDR3nt: TGTGCCAGCAGTGATATTATGAAGAATTTGGCTTCAGATACGCAGTATTTT
CDR3aa: CASSDIMKNLASDTQYF

abundance: few
v_gene: TRBV30
j_gene: TRBJ2-7
d_gene: TRBD2
CDR3nt: TGTGCCTGGAGTGACTTTGGACTAGAAGCTCACGAGCAGTACTTC
CDR3aa: CAWSDFGLEAHEQYF

abundance: -
v_gene: TRBV7-2
j_gene: TRBJ2-5
d_gene: -
CDR3nt: TGTGCCAGCAGCTACGGCCCCCGACTAACCCAGTACTTC
CDR3aa: CASSYGPRLTQYF

abundance: -
v_gene: TRBV27
j_gene: TRBJ2-7
d_gene: -
CDR3nt: TGTGCCACTAAGGGGGGGCCGAGCTCCTACGAGCAGTACTTC
CDR3aa: CATKGGPSSYEQYF

abundance: -
v_gene: TRBV10-1
j_gene: TRBJ2-7
d_gene: TRBD2
CDR3nt: TGCGCCAGCAGACCCGGACTAGCGGGGGGGAGAAACGAGCAGTACTTC
CDR3aa: CASRPGLAGGRNEQYF

abundance: once
v_gene: TRBV5-1
j_gene: TRBJ2-7
d_gene: -
CDR3nt: TGCGCCAGCAGCTTGGGAGGAACCTACGAGCAGTACTTC
CDR3aa: CASSLGGTYEQYF

abundance: -
v_gene: TRBV4-2
j_gene: TRBJ2-1
d_gene: TRBD1
CDR3nt: TGTGCCAGCAGCCACCCCGGACAGGGTATGGTCTCCAATGAGCAGTTCTTC
CDR3aa: CASSHPGQGMVSNEQFF

abundance: -
v_gene: TRBV7-8
j_gene: TRBJ1-1
d_gene: -
CDR3nt: TGTGCCAGCAGCGCTAAGAACACTGAAGCTTTCTTT
CDR3aa: CASSAKNTEAFF

abundance: -
v_gene: TRBV9
j_gene: TRBJ1-1
d_gene: -
CDR3nt: TGTGCCAGCGGGGGGGAGACTGAAGCTTTCTTT
CDR3aa: CASGGETEAFF

abundance: -
v_gene: TRBV9
j_gene: TRBJ2-7
d_gene: -
CDR3nt: TGTGCCAGCAGCGGGACAAGCTTCTCCTACGAGCAGTACTTC
CDR3aa: CASSGTSFSYEQYF

abundance: -
v_gene: TRBV7-8
j_gene: TRBJ2-3
d_gene: -
CDR3nt: TGTGCCAGCAGCTTAAGCGGGCACTTCACAGATACGCAGTATTTT
CDR3aa: CASSLSGHFTDTQYF

abundance: -
v_gene: TRBV2
j_gene: TRBJ1-5
d_gene: -
CDR3nt: TGTGCCAGCAGCCTAGGGGAGGGCAATCAGCCCCAGCATTTT
CDR3aa: CASSLGEGNQPQHF

abundance: -
v_gene: TRBV12-3/TRBV12-4
j_gene: TRBJ1-2
d_gene: TRBD1
CDR3nt: TGTGCCAGCAGCATCGACAGGGCCTATGGCTACACCTTC
CDR3aa: CASSIDRAYGYTF

abundance: -
v_gene: TRBV5-4
j_gene: TRBJ2-2
d_gene: -
CDR3nt: TGTGCCAGCAGCTTCGGCGGGAAAAAGGGGACCGGGGAGCTGTTTTTT
CDR3aa: CASSFGGKKGTGELFF

abundance: -
v_gene: TRBV6-2/TRBV6-3
j_gene: TRBJ2-3
d_gene: -
CDR3nt: TGTGCCAGCAGTTACGGGGGGGCCACAGATACGCAGTATTTT
CDR3aa: CASSYGGATDTQYF

abundance: -
v_gene: TRBV5-1
j_gene: TRBJ1-4
d_gene: TRBD1
CDR3nt: TGCGCCAGCAGCGCGCGGGACAGGCTCCTTAATGAAAAACTGTTTTTT
CDR3aa: CASSARDRLLNEKLFF

abundance: -
v_gene: TRBV5-1
j_gene: TRBJ1-3
d_gene: TRBD1
CDR3nt: TGCGCCAGCAGCTTGATGACAGGGGGCGAAGTAGACACCATATATTTT
CDR3aa: CASSLMTGGEVDTIYF

abundance: -
v_gene: TRBV6-5
j_gene: TRBJ1-6
d_gene: -
CDR3nt: TGTGCCAGCAGTTACGGGCAGGGTGGTTCACCCCTCCACTTT
CDR3aa: CASSYGQGGSPLHF

abundance: -
v_gene: TRBV10-3
j_gene: TRBJ2-5
d_gene: TRBD2
CDR3nt: TGTGCCATCAGTGAGTCGGGCAAAACCGGGGGGGAGACCCAGTACTTC
CDR3aa: CAISESGKTGGETQYF

abundance: -
v_gene: TRBV7-3
j_gene: TRBJ2-5
d_gene: TRBD1
CDR3nt: TGTGCCAGCAGGTATAGGGGGCAAGGAGAGACCCAGTACTTC
CDR3aa: CASRYRGQGETQYF

abundance: -
v_gene: TRBV6-2/TRBV6-3
j_gene: TRBJ1-2
d_gene: -
CDR3nt: TGTGCCAGCAGTTCGGGGGGGGCGTTGGACTATGGCTACACCTTC
CDR3aa: CASSSGGALDYGYTF

abundance: -
v_gene: TRBV11-2
j_gene: TRBJ2-5
d_gene: TRBD1
CDR3nt: TGTGCCAGCAGCCTTGGACAGGGCTCGGAGACCCAGTACTTC
CDR3aa: CASSLGQGSETQYF

abundance: -
v_gene: TRBV9
j_gene: TRBJ2-3
d_gene: TRBD2
CDR3nt: TGTGCCAGCAGCTTTAGAGCGGGGGAGGTAGATACGCAGTATTTT
CDR3aa: CASSFRAGEVDTQYF

abundance: -
v_gene: TRBV5-1
j_gene: TRBJ1-6
d_gene: -
CDR3nt: TGCGCCAGCAGCTCGGAGGGAGAGGGACGTTCACCCCTCCACTTT
CDR3aa: CASSSEGEGRSPLHF

abundance: -
v_gene: TRBV19
j_gene: TRBJ1-2
d_gene: TRBD1
CDR3nt: TGTGCCAGTACTCCCCCCCGGGACAGGGCTGGCTACACCTTC
CDR3aa: CASTPPRDRAGYTF

abundance: -
v_gene: TRBV7-9
j_gene: TRBJ1-4
d_gene: -
CDR3nt: TGTGCCAGCAGCCTAAAGGCGGCCCCTAATGAAAAACTGTTTTTT
CDR3aa: CASSLKAAPNEKLFF

abundance: -
v_gene: TRBV9
j_gene: TRBJ2-1
d_gene: TRBD2
CDR3nt: TGTGCCAGCAGGGCTACTAGCGGGGGGTTCAATGAGCAGTTCTTC
CDR3aa: CASRATSGGFNEQFF

abundance: once
v_gene: TRBV7-8
j_gene: TRBJ1-3
d_gene: TRBD1
CDR3nt: TGTGCCAGCAGCCTCCTTGGGACAGCCACTGGAAACACCATATATTTT
CDR3aa: CASSLLGTATGNTIYF

abundance: -
v_gene: TRBV10-2
j_gene: TRBJ2-3
d_gene: -
CDR3nt: TGCGCCAGCAGTCAAACAGATACGCAGTATTTT
CDR3aa: CASSQTDTQYF

abundance: -
v_gene: TRBV6-5
j_gene: TRBJ1-1
d_gene: -
CDR3nt: TGTGCCAGCAGTTATGGACAGTTGAACACTGAAGCTTTCTTT
CDR3aa: CASSYGQLNTEAFF

abundance: -
v_gene: TRBV30
j_gene: TRBJ1-5
d_gene: -
CDR3nt: TGTGCCTGGAGTAGGGGTACCGATCAGCCCCAGCATTTT
CDR3aa: CAWSRGTDQPQHF

abundance: -
v_gene: TRBV3-1/TRBV3-2
j_gene: TRBJ1-1
d_gene: -
CDR3nt: TGTGCCAGCAGCCCCAGGGTTAACACTGAAGCTTTCTTT
CDR3aa: CASSPRVNTEAFF

abundance: -
v_gene: TRBV3-1/TRBV3-2
j_gene: TRBJ1-1
d_gene: -
CDR3nt: TGTGCCAGCAGCCCGCCAGGCAGCAACACTGAAGCTTTCTTT
CDR3aa: CASSPPGSNTEAFF

abundance: -
v_gene: TRBV6-5
j_gene: TRBJ2-1
d_gene: TRBD2
CDR3nt: TGTGCCAGCAGTTACTTTGCGGGGGGTTACAATGAGCAGTTCTTC
CDR3aa: CASSYFAGGYNEQFF

abundance: -
v_gene: TRBV9
j_gene: TRBJ1-1
d_gene: -
CDR3nt: TGTGCCAGCAGCGTAGACAGTCTGGGTACGGCTTTCTTT
CDR3aa: CASSVDSLGTAFF

abundance: -
v_gene: TRBV10-1
j_gene: TRBJ2-3
d_gene: -
CDR3nt: TGCGCCAGCAGTGAAGGGGGGGCCTCAGATACGCAGTATTTT
CDR3aa: CASSEGGASDTQYF

abundance: -
v_gene: TRBV7-9
j_gene: TRBJ1-4
d_gene: TRBD1
CDR3nt: TGTGCCAGCAGCTTAGCCAGGGACAGTAATGAAAAACTGTTTTTT
CDR3aa: CASSLARDSNEKLFF

abundance: -
v_gene: TRBV3-1/TRBV3-2
j_gene: TRBJ2-1
d_gene: TRBD2
CDR3nt: TGTGCCAGCAGCCAACTAGAAATTGGGACTAGCGGGGGAGCTCAGCAGTTCTTC
CDR3aa: CASSQLEIGTSGGAQQFF

abundance: -
v_gene: TRBV13
j_gene: TRBJ2-7
d_gene: -
CDR3nt: TGTGCCAGCAGCTTATTAGGGGCGCTCGGCTCTTCCTACGAGCAGTACTTC
CDR3aa: CASSLLGALGSSYEQYF

abundance: -
v_gene: TRBV9
j_gene: TRBJ1-1
d_gene: -
CDR3nt: TGTGCCAGCAGCGTAGGGAGGGAACCAGCTTTCTTT
CDR3aa: CASSVGREPAFF

abundance: -
v_gene: TRBV27
j_gene: TRBJ1-1
d_gene: -
CDR3nt: TGTGCCAGCAGGCGGAAGTGGGACACTGAAGCTTTCTTT
CDR3aa: CASRRKWDTEAFF

abundance: -
v_gene: TRBV4-2
j_gene: TRBJ1-4
d_gene: -
CDR3nt: TGTGCCAGCAGCCAAGAGGGGGGGCAGGGTCCTAAAAAACTGTTTTTT
CDR3aa: CASSQEGGQGPKKLFF

abundance: -
v_gene: TRBV28
j_gene: TRBJ1-1
d_gene: -
CDR3nt: TGTGCCAGCAGTTCTTTAGATGAAGCTTTCTTT
CDR3aa: CASSSLDEAFF

abundance: -
v_gene: TRBV23-1
j_gene: TRBJ1-6
d_gene: TRBD1
CDR3nt: TGCGCCAGCACCACGACAGGGAATTCACCCCTCCACTTT
CDR3aa: CASTTTGNSPLHF

abundance: -
v_gene: TRBV16
j_gene: TRBJ1-6
d_gene: -
CDR3nt: TGTGCCAGCAGCCAATCTGCAGAATCACCCCTCCACTTT
CDR3aa: CASSQSAESPLHF